These T cell receptor beta chains were read from a single sample in a study of post-analysis software for immune sequencing data. TCRdb reprocessed the PCR reads via MiXCR and lists one record per CDR3 protein. The sample holds hundreds of thousands of distinct CDR3 sequences, 44% seen once. The sample taken for sequencing was blood. The receptors shown here come from a girl between 5 and 17 years old with multiple sclerosis. Both conserved end residues are part of each CDR3. A D gene is named only where the DNA matches it firmly. A clone size is listed for some rows: how often the clone was seen (once, few, many), or a class if it is expanded.

cdr3_nt cdr3_aa v_call clone_size d_call j_call
TGCAGCGTTAGATCGAGGGCGGAGAACACTGAAGCTTTCTTT CSVRSRAENTEAFF TRBV29-1 - - TRBJ1-1
TGTGCCAGCAGCCCCCGGGACAGGGGTTCCTACGAGCAGTACTTC CASSPRDRGSYEQYF TRBV3-1 - TRBD1 TRBJ2-7
TGTGCCAGCAGTGGCCGGGACAGGGCGTACCAAGAGACCCAGTACTTC CASSGRDRAYQETQYF TRBV6-1 - TRBD1 TRBJ2-5
TGTGCCAGCAGTTCAGCAAGCGGGGGGGCAAATGAGCAGTTCTTC CASSSASGGANEQFF TRBV12-3/TRBV12-4 - TRBD2 TRBJ2-1
TGCGCCAGCAGCCAAGTCGTTATCCAGATGCAAGAGACCCAGTACTTC CASSQVVIQMQETQYF TRBV4-1 - - TRBJ2-5
TGTGCCAGCAGTTTGCGCCGTAAGCCTTACGAGCAGTACTTC CASSLRRKPYEQYF TRBV12-3/TRBV12-4 - - TRBJ2-7
TGTGCCAGCAGCCGGGACGTTAGGACTGAAGCTTTCTTT CASSRDVRTEAFF TRBV5-6 - - TRBJ1-1
TGCAGCGTAATGGGAGAAAATGGCGAGCAGTACTTC CSVMGENGEQYF TRBV29-1 few - TRBJ2-7
TGCGCCAGCAGCTTTGACAGCCCCTACGAGCAGTACTTC CASSFDSPYEQYF TRBV5-1 - - TRBJ2-7
TGTGCCAGCAGTTCCAAACAGGGTTTGGGGCAGTTCTTC CASSSKQGLGQFF TRBV6-5 - - TRBJ2-1
TGTGCCAGCAGCCAAGCCTCGACTAGCGGGCGCCAAGAGACCCAGTACTTC CASSQASTSGRQETQYF TRBV4-2 few TRBD2 TRBJ2-5
TGCGCCAGCAGCTTGGCCCTAGCGACAGATACGCAGTATTTT CASSLALATDTQYF TRBV5-1 many - TRBJ2-3
TGCGCCAGCAGCGGAGGACAGAATGGCTACACCTTC CASSGGQNGYTF TRBV5-1 - - TRBJ1-2
TGTGCCAGCAGCTCAAGTTCGCGGGAGGAGACCCAGTACTTC CASSSSSREETQYF TRBV4-2 - TRBD2 TRBJ2-5
TGTGCCAGCAGCCCTGGGACAGGCGGGAGCTATGGCTACACCTTC CASSPGTGGSYGYTF TRBV4-2 - TRBD1 TRBJ1-2
TGTGCCAGCAGTGAAGAGGGAGAGGCGGATGAGCAGTACTTC CASSEEGEADEQYF TRBV2 - - TRBJ2-5
TGCGCCAGCAGCCAAGACCCGGACAGGGTGAAGTTCTTC CASSQDPDRVKFF TRBV4-1 few TRBD1 TRBJ2-1
TGTGCCAGCAGCTTTAGGGGGCTAGCGGGAGGGACAACTGAGCAGTTCTTC CASSFRGLAGGTTEQFF TRBV7-8 - TRBD2 TRBJ2-1
TGTGCCAGCAGCTCAGTAGGGCCCGTGAGCGGACAAGAGACCCAGTACTTC CASSSVGPVSGQETQYF TRBV7-9 few - TRBJ2-5
TGTGCCAGCAGCTCCCCGGAGGGTTCGCAGCAAGAGACCCAGTACTTC CASSSPEGSQQETQYF TRBV7-7 - - TRBJ2-5
TGTGCCACGACGGGCCGATCGGGCACAGATACGCAGTATTTT CATTGRSGTDTQYF TRBV10-3 - - TRBJ2-3
TGCAGTGCTCGGGTTCCAGCGGGTTATGGCTACACCTTC CSARVPAGYGYTF TRBV20-1 many - TRBJ1-2
TGTGCCAGCAGCTTAGGTGGAGGTGGAGAGCCCCAGCATTTT CASSLGGGGEPQHF TRBV7-9 - - TRBJ1-5
TGTGCCAGCAGCGACAGATCCTACGAGCAGTACTTC CASSDRSYEQYF TRBV6-2/TRBV6-3 many - TRBJ2-7
TGTGCCGGCAGTTATTCGGTGGGCCCCTCGGCAATCAGTCCGACCGAAAACGGGGGTGAGCAGTTCTTC CAGSYSVGPSAISPTENGGEQFF TRBV6-2/TRBV6-3 - - TRBJ2-1
TGTGCCGGCAGTTTTACTAGCGATCACCCCCCGCAGTATTTT CAGSFTSDHPPQYF TRBV6-5 - TRBD2 TRBJ2-3
TGTGCTAGTGGTTTGGTACTAGCGGGGGCCCACCAAGAGACCCAGTACTTC CASGLVLAGAHQETQYF TRBV12-5 - TRBD2 TRBJ2-5
TGTGCCAGCAGCTTAAAGCTACTAGCGGGGGATATCAAAAACATTCAGTACTTC CASSLKLLAGDIKNIQYF TRBV7-3 few TRBD2 TRBJ2-4
TGTGCCAGCAGCAAAGCGGCAGTCCCTAGCACAGATACGCAGTATTTT CASSKAAVPSTDTQYF TRBV21-1 - - TRBJ2-3
TGCGCCAGCAGCCAAGATATGAGGACAGTCGCCCCCGCGCAGTACTTC CASSQDMRTVAPAQYF TRBV4-1 - - TRBJ2-5
TGTGCCAGCCCGGACGGATCCTACGAGCAGTACTTC CASPDGSYEQYF TRBV6-1 few - TRBJ2-7
TGCGCCAGCAGCTCATCAGCCCCAACTAATGAAAAACTGTTTTTT CASSSSAPTNEKLFF TRBV5-1 few - TRBJ1-4
TGTGCCAGCAGTCGCGGTTGGGGCGCCTCCTACAATGAGCAGTTCTTC CASSRGWGASYNEQFF TRBV12-3/TRBV12-4 - - TRBJ2-1
TGCAGCGTTGAAGATCCCGACAGGGGGATTTACAATGAGCAGTTCTTC CSVEDPDRGIYNEQFF TRBV29-1 - TRBD1 TRBJ2-1
TGTGCCAGCAGCCCAAAGACGGGACCGAGGAACCTTGATACGCAGTATTTT CASSPKTGPRNLDTQYF TRBV7-6 - - TRBJ2-3
TGTGCCAGCAGCTACGGACAGGCCCGCCGTGGCTACACCTTC CASSYGQARRGYTF TRBV13 - TRBD1 TRBJ1-2
TGTGCCAGCAGTTTGCCCTTTTTGACTAGCGGGAGGGGTAATGAGCAGTTCTTC CASSLPFLTSGRGNEQFF TRBV12-3/TRBV12-4 - TRBD2 TRBJ2-1
TGTGCCAGCAGTTTGAGGGGTTTCTCCTACGAGCAGTACTTC CASSLRGFSYEQYF TRBV12-3/TRBV12-4 - - TRBJ2-7
TGTGCCAGCAGTTTATTGACAACTGAAGCTTTCTTT CASSLLTTEAFF TRBV12-3/TRBV12-4 - - TRBJ1-1
TGTGCCATCAGCGAGTCGGGGTTAGCCTCGGGAGGGGAGCAGTACTTC CAISESGLASGGEQYF TRBV10-3 - TRBD2 TRBJ2-5
TGTGCCAGCAGTCCCTCTAGCGGGGGGGGTGGTGAGCAGTTCTTC CASSPSSGGGGEQFF TRBV12-3/TRBV12-4 many TRBD2 TRBJ2-1
TGCGCCAGCAGCTCACAGACAGGACACAGCACAGATACGCAGTATTTT CASSSQTGHSTDTQYF TRBV5-1 few - TRBJ2-3
TGCAGTGCTAGGACGGCTAGCGGGAGTCAAACAGATACGCAGTATTTT CSARTASGSQTDTQYF TRBV20-1 once TRBD2 TRBJ2-3
TGTGCCAGCAGCTCCCAGGGAAATACGCAGTATTTT CASSSQGNTQYF TRBV7-9 - - TRBJ2-3
TGTGCCAGCACCTTAAGGTGGAGAGCGAACATTCAGTACTTC CASTLRWRANIQYF TRBV6-2/TRBV6-3 few - TRBJ2-4
TGTGCCAGCAGCTTGGTGGGGCGGACAGAGAATGCCTACGAGCAGTACTTC CASSLVGRTENAYEQYF TRBV7-9 - - TRBJ2-7